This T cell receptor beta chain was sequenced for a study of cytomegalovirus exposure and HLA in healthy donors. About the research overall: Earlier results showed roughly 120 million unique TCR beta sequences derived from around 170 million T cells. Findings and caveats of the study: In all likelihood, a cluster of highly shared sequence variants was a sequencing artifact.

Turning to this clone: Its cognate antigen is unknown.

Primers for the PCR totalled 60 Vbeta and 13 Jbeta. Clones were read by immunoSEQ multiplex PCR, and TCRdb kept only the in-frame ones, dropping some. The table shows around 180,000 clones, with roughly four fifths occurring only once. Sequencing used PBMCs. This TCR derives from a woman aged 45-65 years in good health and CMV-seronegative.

The CDR3 nucleotides are TGTGCCAGCAGTTCGCCGGGACAGAGTTACGAGCAGTACTTC. This sequence encodes CASSSPGQSYEQYF. This chain uses TRBV28 with TRBJ2-7, with 7 nucleotides matching TRBD1. This CDR3 has 14 amino acids. V shed 4 bases and J 4 bases; nucleotides not matched to a gene: 7. The germline CDR1 and CDR2 sequences are MDHEN and SYDVKM.